The subject of this entry is one TCR beta chain. Its antigen is not identified. Per the germline V gene, CDR1 is SGHDN and CDR2 is FVKESK. The CDR3 has 16 amino acids. V gave up 6 bases and J gave up 0 bases, with 14 bases separating them. This record comes from a study of T cell responses to AZD1222 COVID-19 vaccine. Study-level results: Researchers took repertoire samples only after the peak T cell response had come. Only a handful of AZD1222 recipients, more than 5 in all, had baseline seropositivity. Clonal diversity may have been underestimated, and the donors were mostly white British, with more females than males.

Researchers grouped second doses given at about 4 or about 12 weeks into one pool. Clones were sequenced by immunoSEQ multiplex PCR, and TCRdb holds only the in-frame ones, with some missing. There are more than 150,000 clones in the sample; 80% to 90% occur only once, and roughly 10% lies in the top ten. The material sequenced was peripheral blood, taken 28 days after the second AZD1222 dose. The chain couples TRBV14 to TRBJ2-2; D is uncertain. This TCR was recovered from an adult who received the AZD1222 COVID-19 vaccine. CDR3 residues: CASSALGVANTGELFF. DNA of the CDR3: TGTGCCAGCAGTGCCCTTGGCGTCGCGAACACCGGGGAGCTGTTTTTT. The full variable domain, rest sourced from reference TRBV14 and TRBJ2-2, is EAGVTQFPSHSVIEKGQTVTLRCDPISGHDNLYWYRRVMGKEIKFLLHFVKESKQDESGMPNNRFLAERTGGTYSTLKVQPAELEDSGVYFCASSALGVANTGELFFGEGSRLTVL.